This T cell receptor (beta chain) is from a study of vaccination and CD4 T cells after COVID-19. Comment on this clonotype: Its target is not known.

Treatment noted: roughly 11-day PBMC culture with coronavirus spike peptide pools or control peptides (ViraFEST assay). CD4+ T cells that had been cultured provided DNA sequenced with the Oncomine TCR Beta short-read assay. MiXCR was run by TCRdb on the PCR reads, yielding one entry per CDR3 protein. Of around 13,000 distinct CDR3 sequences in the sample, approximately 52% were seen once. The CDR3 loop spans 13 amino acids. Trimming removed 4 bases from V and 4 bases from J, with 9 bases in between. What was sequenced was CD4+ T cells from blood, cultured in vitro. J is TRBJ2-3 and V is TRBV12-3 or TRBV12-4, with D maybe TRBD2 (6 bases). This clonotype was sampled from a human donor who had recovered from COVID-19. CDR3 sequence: CASSWGVSDTQYF. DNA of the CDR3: TGTGCCAGCAGTTGGGGGGTTTCAGATACGCAGTATTTT.